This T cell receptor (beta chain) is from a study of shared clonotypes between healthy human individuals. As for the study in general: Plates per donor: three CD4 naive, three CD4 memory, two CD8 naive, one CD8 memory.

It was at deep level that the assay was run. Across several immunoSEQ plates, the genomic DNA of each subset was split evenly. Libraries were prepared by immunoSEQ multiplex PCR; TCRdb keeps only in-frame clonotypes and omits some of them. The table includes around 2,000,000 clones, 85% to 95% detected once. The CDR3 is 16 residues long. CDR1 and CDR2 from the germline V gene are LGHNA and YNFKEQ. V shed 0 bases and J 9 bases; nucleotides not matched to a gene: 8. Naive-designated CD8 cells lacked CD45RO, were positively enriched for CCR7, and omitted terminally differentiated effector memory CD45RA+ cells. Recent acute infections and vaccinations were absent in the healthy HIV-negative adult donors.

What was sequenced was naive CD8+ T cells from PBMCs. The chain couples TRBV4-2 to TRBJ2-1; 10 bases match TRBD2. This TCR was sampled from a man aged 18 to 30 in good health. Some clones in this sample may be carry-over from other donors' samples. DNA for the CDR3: TGTGCCAGCAGCCAAGATCAGGCTAGCGGGAGCTCTGAGCAGTTCTTC. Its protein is CASSQDQASGSSEQFF.